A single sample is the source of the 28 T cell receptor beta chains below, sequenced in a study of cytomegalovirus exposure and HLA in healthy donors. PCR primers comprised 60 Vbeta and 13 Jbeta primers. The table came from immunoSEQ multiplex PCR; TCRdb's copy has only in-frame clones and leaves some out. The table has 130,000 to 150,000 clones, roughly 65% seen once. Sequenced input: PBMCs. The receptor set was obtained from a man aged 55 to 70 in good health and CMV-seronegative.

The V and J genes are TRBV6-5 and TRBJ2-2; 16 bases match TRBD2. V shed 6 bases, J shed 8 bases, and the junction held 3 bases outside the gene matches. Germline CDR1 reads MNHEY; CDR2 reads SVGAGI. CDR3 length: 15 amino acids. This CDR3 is CASRSGLAGGGELFF. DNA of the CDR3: TGTGCCAGCAGATCGGGACTAGCGGGAGGGGGGGAGCTGTTTTTT.

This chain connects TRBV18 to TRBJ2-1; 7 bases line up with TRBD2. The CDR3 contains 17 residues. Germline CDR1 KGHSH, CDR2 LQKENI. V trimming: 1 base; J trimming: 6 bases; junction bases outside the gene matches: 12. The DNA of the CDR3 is TGTGCCAGCTCACCACTTGGAACGGGAGGACCCTTCAATGAGCAGTTCTTC. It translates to CASSPLGTGGPFNEQFF.

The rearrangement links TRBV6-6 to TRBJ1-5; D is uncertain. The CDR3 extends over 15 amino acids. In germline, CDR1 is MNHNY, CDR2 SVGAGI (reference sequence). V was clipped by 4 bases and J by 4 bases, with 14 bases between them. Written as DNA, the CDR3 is TGTGCCAGCAGTTCGCCGACCCTCGGGAATCAGCCCCAGCATTTT. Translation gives CASSSPTLGNQPQHF.

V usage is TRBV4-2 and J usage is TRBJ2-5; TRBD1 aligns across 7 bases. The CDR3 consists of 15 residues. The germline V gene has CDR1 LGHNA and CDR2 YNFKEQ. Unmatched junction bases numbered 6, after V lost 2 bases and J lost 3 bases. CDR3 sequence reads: CASSQLQQGKETQYF. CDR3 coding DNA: TGTGCCAGCAGCCAATTACAACAGGGGAAAGAGACCCAGTACTTC.

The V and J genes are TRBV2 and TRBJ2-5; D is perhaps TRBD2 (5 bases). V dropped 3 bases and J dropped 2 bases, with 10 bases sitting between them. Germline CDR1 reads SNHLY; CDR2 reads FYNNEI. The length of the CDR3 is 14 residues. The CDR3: CASSDQRGQETQYF. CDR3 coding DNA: TGTGCCAGCAGTGATCAGCGAGGGCAAGAGACCCAGTACTTC.

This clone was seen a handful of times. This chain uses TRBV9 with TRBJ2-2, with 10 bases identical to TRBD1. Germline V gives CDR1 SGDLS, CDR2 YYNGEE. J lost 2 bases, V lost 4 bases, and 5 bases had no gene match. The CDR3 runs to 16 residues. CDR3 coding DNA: TGTGCCAGCAGCTCCGGGACAGGGGATAACACCGGGGAGCTGTTTTTT. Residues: CASSSGTGDNTGELFF.

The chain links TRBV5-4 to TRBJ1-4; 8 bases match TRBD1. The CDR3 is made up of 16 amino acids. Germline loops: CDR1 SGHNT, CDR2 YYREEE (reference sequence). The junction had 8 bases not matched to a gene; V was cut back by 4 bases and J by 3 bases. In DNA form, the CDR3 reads TGTGCCAGCAGCGGGGGACAGGCCTCGCCTAATGAAAAACTGTTTTTT. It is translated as CASSGGQASPNEKLFF.

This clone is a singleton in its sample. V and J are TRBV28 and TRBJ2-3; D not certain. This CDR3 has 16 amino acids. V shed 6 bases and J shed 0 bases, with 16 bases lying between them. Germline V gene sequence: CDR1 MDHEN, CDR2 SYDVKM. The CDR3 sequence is CASSQAHATSTDTQYF. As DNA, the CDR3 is TGTGCCAGCAGCCAAGCCCATGCTACTAGCACAGATACGCAGTATTTT.

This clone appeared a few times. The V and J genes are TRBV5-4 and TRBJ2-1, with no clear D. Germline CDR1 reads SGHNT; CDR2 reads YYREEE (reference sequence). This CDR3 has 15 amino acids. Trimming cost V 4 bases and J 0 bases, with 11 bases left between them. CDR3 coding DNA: TGTGCCAGCAGCCCCAACTTCGGCTCCTACAATGAGCAGTTCTTC. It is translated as CASSPNFGSYNEQFF.

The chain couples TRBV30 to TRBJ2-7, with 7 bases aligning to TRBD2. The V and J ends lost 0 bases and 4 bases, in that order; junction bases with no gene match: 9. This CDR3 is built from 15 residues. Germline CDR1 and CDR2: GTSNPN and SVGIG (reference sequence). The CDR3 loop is CAWSVDEAGEYEQYF. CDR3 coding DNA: TGTGCCTGGAGTGTAGATGAGGCGGGAGAGTACGAGCAGTACTTC.

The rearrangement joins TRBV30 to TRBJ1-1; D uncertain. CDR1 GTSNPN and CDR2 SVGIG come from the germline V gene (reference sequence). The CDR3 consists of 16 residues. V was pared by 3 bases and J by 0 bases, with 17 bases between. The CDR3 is CAWSLSRGRMNTEAFF. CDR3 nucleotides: TGTGCCTGGAGCCTCAGTCGCGGGAGAATGAACACTGAAGCTTTCTTT.

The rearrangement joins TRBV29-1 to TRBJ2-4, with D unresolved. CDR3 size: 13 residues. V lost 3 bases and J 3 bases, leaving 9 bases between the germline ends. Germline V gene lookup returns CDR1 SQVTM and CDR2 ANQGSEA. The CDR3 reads CSVERVYKNIQYF. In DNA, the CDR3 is TGCAGCGTTGAGCGTGTCTACAAAAACATTCAGTACTTC.

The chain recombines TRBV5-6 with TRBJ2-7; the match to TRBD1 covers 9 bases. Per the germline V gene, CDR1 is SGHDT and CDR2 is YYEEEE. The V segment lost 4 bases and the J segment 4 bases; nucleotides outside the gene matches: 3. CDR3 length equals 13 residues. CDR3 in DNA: TGTGCCAGCAGCCCGGACAGGGGTTACGAGCAGTACTTC. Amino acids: CASSPDRGYEQYF.

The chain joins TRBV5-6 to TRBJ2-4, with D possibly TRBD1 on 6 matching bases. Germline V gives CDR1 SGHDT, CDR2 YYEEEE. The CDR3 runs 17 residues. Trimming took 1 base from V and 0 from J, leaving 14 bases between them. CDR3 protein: CASSLIRDTIAKNIQYF. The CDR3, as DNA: TGTGCCAGCAGCTTGATCCGGGACACAATAGCCAAAAACATTCAGTACTTC.

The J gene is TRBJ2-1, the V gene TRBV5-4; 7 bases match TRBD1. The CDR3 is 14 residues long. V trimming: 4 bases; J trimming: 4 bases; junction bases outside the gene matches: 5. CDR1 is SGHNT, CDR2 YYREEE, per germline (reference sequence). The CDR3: CASSLGQHYNEQFF. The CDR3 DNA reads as TGTGCCAGCAGCCTGGGACAGCATTACAATGAGCAGTTCTTC.

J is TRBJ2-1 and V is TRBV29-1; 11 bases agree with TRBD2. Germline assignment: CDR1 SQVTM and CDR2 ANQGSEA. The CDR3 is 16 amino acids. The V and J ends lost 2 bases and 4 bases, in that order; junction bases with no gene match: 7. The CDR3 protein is CSVEYLAGGFYNEQFF. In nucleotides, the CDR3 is TGCAGCGTTGAATACCTAGCGGGGGGTTTTTACAATGAGCAGTTCTTC.

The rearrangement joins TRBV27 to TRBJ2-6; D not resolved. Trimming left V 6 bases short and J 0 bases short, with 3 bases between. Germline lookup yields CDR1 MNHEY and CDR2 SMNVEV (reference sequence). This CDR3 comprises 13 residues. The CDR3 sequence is CASSFSGANVLTF. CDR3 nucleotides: TGTGCCAGCAGCTTCTCTGGGGCCAACGTCCTGACTTTC.

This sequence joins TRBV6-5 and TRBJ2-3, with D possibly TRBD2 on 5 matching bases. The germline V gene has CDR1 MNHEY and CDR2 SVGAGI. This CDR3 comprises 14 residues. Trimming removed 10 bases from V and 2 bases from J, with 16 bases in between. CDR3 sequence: CATRDGGFTDTQYF. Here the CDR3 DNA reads TGTGCCACCCGGGATGGCGGATTCACAGATACGCAGTATTTT.

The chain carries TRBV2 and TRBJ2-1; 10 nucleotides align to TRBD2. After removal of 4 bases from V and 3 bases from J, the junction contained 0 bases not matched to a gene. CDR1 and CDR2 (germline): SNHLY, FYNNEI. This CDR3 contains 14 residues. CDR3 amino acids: CASSGTSGYNEQFF. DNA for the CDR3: TGTGCCAGCAGTGGGACTAGCGGCTACAATGAGCAGTTCTTC.

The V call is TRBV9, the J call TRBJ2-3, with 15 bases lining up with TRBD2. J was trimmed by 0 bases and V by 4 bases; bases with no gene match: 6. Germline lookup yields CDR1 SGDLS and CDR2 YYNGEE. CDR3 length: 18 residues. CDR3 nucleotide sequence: TGTGCCAGCAGCCCTGGGACTAGCGGGAGGCCCAGCACAGATACGCAGTATTTT. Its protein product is CASSPGTSGRPSTDTQYF.

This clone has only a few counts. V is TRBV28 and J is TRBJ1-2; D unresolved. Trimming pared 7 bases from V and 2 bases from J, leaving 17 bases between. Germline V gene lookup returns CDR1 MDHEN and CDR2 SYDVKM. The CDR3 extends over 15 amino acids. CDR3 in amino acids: CASTGPEEPNYGYTF. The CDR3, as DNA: TGTGCCAGCACCGGACCGGAGGAACCCAACTATGGCTACACCTTC.

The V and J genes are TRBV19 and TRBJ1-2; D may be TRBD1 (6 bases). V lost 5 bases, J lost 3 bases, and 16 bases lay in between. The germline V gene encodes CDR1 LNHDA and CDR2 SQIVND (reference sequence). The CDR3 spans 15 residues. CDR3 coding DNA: TGTGCCAGTAGTCCACAGACAGGTCCTTACTATGGCTACACCTTC. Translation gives CASSPQTGPYYGYTF.

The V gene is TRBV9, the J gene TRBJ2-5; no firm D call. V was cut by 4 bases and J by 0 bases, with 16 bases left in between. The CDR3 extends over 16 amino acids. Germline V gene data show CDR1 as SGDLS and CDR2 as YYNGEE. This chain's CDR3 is CASSLLDEANQETQYF. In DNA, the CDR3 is TGTGCCAGCAGCCTCTTAGATGAAGCGAACCAAGAGACCCAGTACTTC.

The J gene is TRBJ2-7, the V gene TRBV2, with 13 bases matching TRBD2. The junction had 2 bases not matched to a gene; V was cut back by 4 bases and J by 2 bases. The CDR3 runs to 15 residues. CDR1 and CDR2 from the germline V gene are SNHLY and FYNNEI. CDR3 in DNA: TGTGCCAGCAGTGGCGGACTAGCGGGGGCCTACGAGCAGTACTTC. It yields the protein CASSGGLAGAYEQYF. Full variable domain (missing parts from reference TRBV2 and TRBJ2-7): EPEVTQTPSHQVTQMGQEVILRCVPISNHLYFYWYRQILGQKVEFLVSFYNNEISEKSEIFDDQFSVERPDGSNFTLKIRSTKLEDSAMYFCASSGGLAGAYEQYFGPGTRLTVT.

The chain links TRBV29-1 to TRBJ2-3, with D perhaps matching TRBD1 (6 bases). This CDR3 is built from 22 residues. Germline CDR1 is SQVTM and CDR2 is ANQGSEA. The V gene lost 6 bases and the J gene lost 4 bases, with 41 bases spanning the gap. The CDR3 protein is CSVNGQPTFAQIETFRADTQYF. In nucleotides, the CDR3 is TGCAGCGTGAACGGACAGCCAACATTCGCACAGATTGAGACATTCAGGGCAGATACGCAGTATTTT.

The CDR3 DNA is TGTGCCAGCAGTTTTTCAGCGGGAGGGTACGAGCAGTACTTC. Translated, it gives CASSFSAGGYEQYF. The rearrangement links TRBV27 to TRBJ2-7; 10 bases are shared with TRBD2. There are 14 residues in the CDR3. CDR1 is MNHEY, CDR2 SMNVEV, per germline (reference sequence). The J segment lost 4 bases and the V segment lost 3 bases, leaving 3 bases of the junction unmatched.

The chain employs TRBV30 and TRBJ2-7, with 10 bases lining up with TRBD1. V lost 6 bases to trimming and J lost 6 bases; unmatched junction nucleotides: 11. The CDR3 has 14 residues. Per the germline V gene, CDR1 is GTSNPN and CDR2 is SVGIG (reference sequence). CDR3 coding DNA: TGTGCCTGCGGACCTCTTGACAGGGGGCGCGAGCAGTACTTC. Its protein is CACGPLDRGREQYF. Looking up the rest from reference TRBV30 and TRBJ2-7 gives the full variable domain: SQTIHQWPATLVQPVGSPLSLECTVEGTSNPNLYWYRQAAGRGLQLLFYSVGIGQISSEVPQNLSASRPQDRQFILSSKKLLLSDSGFYLCACGPLDRGREQYFGPGTRLTVT.

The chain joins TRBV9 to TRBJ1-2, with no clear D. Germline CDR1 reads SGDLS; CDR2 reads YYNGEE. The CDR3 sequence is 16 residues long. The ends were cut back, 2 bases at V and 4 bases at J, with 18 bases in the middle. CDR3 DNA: TGTGCCAGCAGCGTTTACATGCGGGATGCTGGCTATGGCTACACCTTC. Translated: CASSVYMRDAGYGYTF.